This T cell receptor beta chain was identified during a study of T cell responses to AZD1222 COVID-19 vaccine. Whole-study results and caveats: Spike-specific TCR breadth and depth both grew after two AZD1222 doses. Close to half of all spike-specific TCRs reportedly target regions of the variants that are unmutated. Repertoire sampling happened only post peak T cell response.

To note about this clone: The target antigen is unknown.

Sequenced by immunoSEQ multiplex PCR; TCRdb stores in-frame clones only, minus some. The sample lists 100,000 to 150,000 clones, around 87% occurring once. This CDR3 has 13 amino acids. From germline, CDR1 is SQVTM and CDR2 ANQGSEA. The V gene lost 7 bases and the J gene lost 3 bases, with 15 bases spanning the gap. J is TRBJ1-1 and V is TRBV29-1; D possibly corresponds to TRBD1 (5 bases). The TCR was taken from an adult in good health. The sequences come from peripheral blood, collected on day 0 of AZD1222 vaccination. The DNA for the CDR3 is TGCAGCGCGAGTTGGGGCGGGGACACTGAAGCTTTCTTT. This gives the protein CSASWGGDTEAFF.